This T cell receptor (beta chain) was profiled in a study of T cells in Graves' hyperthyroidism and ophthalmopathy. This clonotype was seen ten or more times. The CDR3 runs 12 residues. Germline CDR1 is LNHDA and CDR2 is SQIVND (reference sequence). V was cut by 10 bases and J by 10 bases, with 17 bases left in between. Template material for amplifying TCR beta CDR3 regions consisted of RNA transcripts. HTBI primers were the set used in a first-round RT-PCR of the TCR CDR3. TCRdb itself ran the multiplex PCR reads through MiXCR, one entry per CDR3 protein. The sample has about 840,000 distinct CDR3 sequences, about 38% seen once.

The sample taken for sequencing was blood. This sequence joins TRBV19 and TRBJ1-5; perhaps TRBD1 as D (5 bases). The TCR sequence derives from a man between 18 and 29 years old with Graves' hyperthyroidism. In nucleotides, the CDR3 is TGTGCCACGCGGGACTCGGCCCGACCCCAGCATTTT. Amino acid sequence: CATRDSARPQHF.